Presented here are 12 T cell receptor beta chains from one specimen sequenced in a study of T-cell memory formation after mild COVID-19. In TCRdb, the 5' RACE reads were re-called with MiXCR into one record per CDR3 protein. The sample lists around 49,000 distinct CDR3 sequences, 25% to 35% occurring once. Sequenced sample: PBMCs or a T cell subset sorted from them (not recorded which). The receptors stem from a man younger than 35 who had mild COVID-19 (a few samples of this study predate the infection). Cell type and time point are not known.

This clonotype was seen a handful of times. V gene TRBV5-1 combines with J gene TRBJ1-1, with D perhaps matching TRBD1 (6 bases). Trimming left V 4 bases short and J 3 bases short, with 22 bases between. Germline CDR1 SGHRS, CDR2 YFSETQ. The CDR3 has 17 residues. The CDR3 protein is CASSQIYTDRRHTEAFF. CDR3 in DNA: TGCGCCAGCAGCCAAATCTATACCGACAGGCGGCACACTGAAGCTTTCTTT.

CDR3 sequence reads: CASRKNTGELFF. CDR3 nucleotides: TGTGCCAGCCGCAAAAACACCGGGGAGCTGTTTTTT. The genes are TRBV2 and TRBJ2-2; D is uncertain. Germline V gene sequence: CDR1 SNHLY, CDR2 FYNNEI. Trimming stripped 8 bases from V and 2 bases from J, with 6 bases between. The CDR3 runs to 12 residues.

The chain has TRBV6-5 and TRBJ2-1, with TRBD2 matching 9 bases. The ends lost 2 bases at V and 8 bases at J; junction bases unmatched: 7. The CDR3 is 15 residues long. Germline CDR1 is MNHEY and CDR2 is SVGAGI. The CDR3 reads CASSYPAGGSDEQFF. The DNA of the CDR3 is TGTGCCAGCAGTTACCCCGCGGGGGGGTCCGATGAGCAGTTCTTC.

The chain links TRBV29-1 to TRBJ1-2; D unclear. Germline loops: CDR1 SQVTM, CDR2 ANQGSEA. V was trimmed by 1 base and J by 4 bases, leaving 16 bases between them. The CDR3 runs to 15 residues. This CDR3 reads CSVEGPRARGYGYTF. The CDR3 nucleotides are TGCAGCGTTGAAGGACCGCGAGCCCGCGGCTATGGCTACACCTTC.

The CDR3 spells CSARDTRTGWTQYF. CDR3 nucleotides: TGCAGTGCTAGAGATACGAGGACCGGGTGGACCCAGTACTTC. The chain employs TRBV20-1 and TRBJ2-5; D gene ambiguous. The CDR3 runs to 14 residues. The V gene's germline CDR1 is DFQATT and CDR2 SNEGSKA (reference sequence). V shed 0 bases and J shed 7 bases, with 15 bases lying between them.

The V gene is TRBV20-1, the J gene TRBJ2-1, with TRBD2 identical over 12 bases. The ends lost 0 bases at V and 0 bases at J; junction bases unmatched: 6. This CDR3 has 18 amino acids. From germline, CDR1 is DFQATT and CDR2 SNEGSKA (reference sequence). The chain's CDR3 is CSARDSSGGAGSYNEQFF. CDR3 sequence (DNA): TGCAGTGCTAGAGATTCTAGCGGGGGGGCTGGCTCCTACAATGAGCAGTTCTTC.

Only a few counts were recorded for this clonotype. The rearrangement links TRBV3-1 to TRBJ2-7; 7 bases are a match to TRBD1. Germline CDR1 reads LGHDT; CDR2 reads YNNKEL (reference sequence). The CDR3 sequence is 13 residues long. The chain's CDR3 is CASSRDRDYEQYF. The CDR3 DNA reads TGTGCGAGTTCCCGGGACAGAGACTACGAGCAGTACTTC.

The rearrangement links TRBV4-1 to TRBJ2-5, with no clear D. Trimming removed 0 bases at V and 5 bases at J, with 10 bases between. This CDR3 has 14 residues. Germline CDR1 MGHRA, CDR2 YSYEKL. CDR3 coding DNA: TGCGCCAGCAGCCAAGAGGGTAGGGATGAGACCCAGTACTTC. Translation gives CASSQEGRDETQYF.

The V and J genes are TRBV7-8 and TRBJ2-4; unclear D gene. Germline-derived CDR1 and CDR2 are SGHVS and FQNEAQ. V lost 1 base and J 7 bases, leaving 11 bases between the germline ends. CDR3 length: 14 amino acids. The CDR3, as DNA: TGTGCCAGCAGCTTAGGGCAGAAATGGAACATTCAGTACTTC. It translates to CASSLGQKWNIQYF.

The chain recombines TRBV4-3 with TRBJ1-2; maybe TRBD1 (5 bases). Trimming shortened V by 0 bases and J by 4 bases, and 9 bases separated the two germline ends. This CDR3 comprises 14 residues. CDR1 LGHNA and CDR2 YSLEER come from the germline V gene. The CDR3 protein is CASSQDSGTYGYTF. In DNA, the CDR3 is TGCGCCAGCAGCCAAGATAGCGGGACCTATGGCTACACCTTC.

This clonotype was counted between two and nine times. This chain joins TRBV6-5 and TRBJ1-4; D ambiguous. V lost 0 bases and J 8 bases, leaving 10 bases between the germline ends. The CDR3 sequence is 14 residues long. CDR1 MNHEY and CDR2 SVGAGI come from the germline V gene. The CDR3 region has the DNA TGTGCCAGCAGTTACTCGGGAAAGGGCGAAAAACTGTTTTTT. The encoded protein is CASSYSGKGEKLFF.

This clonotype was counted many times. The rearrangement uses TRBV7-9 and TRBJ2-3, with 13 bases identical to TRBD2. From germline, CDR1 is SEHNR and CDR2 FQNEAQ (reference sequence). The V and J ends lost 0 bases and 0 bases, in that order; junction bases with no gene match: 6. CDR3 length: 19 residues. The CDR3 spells CASSLAGTSGEPSTDTQYF. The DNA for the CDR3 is TGTGCCAGCAGCTTAGCCGGGACTAGCGGGGAGCCCAGCACAGATACGCAGTATTTT.